The rows below give T cell receptor beta chains drawn from one sample of a study of blood T cell repertoires in COVID-19. TCRdb's table, derived via immunoSEQ multiplex PCR, lists solely in-frame clones and lacks some. In the table there are 200,000 to 250,000 clones, under 85% of which are singletons. Sample: PBMCs or T cells enriched from blood (not recorded which). These receptors originate from a man in his fifties or sixties who had recovered from COVID-19. Each CDR3 is given with its conserved first and last residue. A D gene is named only where the DNA matches it firmly. Expanded clones are given a class, and other clones once, few, many or no size at all.

abundance	v_gene	d_gene	j_gene	CDR3nt	CDR3aa
.	TRBV6-5	.	TRBJ1-2	TGTGCCAGCTTCCAGGGGCCAGGGTTTGGCTACACCTTC	CASFQGPGFGYTF
.	TRBV7-2	TRBD1	TRBJ2-1	TGTGCCAGCAGCACGGACAGGGGGTCCTACAATGAGCAGTTCTTC	CASSTDRGSYNEQFF
.	TRBV29-1	TRBD1	TRBJ1-2	TGCAGCGCTTTAGACAGGGCGGACTATGGCTACACCTTC	CSALDRADYGYTF
.	TRBV4-1	.	TRBJ2-1	TGCGCCAGCAGCCAAGGGATCACTCAGGCGGGGCCCCGAGGCATTGAGCAGTTCTTC	CASSQGITQAGPRGIEQFF
.	TRBV15	.	TRBJ1-4	TGTGCCACCAGCAGTCCCCCTGGACTGCCTGGTAATGAAAAACTGTTTTTT	CATSSPPGLPGNEKLFF
.	TRBV18	TRBD1	TRBJ1-5	TGTGCCAGCTCCCTACAGGGGGGCAATCAGCCCCAGCATTTT	CASSLQGGNQPQHF
.	TRBV6-2/TRBV6-3	.	TRBJ1-4	TGTGCCAGCAGTTCGGGAGTCTGGAATGAAAAACTGTTTTTT	CASSSGVWNEKLFF
.	TRBV10-3	.	TRBJ2-1	TGTGCCATCAGTGAGTCTGTGGGGGGAGCCTACAATGAGCAGTTCTTC	CAISESVGGAYNEQFF
.	TRBV19	.	TRBJ1-1	TGTGCCAGTAGTATAGGGGACATGAACACTGAAGCTTTCTTT	CASSIGDMNTEAFF
once	TRBV4-3	TRBD1	TRBJ2-7	TGCGCCAGCAGCCAAGGGATCAAGTGGCGGGACAGGCCTTCCTACGAGCAGTACTTC	CASSQGIKWRDRPSYEQYF
.	TRBV29-1	.	TRBJ1-3	TGCAGCGCAGGACACTCTGGAAACACCATATATTTT	CSAGHSGNTIYF
.	TRBV7-9	TRBD2	TRBJ2-5	TGTGCCAGCAGCTTAGGGGTGACTAGCGCGGAGACCCAGTACTTC	CASSLGVTSAETQYF
.	TRBV11-1	TRBD2	TRBJ2-7	TGTGCCAGCAGTCGGACTAGCGGGGGCTCCTACGAGCAGTACTTC	CASSRTSGGSYEQYF
.	TRBV7-2	TRBD1	TRBJ1-2	TGTGCCAGCAGCCAATCGACAGGGATCTATGGCTACACCTTC	CASSQSTGIYGYTF
.	TRBV7-9	.	TRBJ2-5	TGTGCCAGCAGCCCGGGTTGGACCCAGTACTTC	CASSPGWTQYF
.	TRBV18	.	TRBJ1-4	TGTGCCAGCTCACTCCGGACAGCCGAACAAGCAACTAATGAAAAACTGTTTTTT	CASSLRTAEQATNEKLFF
once	TRBV6-2/TRBV6-3	TRBD1	TRBJ2-7	TGTGCCAGCAGCACCGGGACAGGGGTTGCGGGCGAGCAGTACTTC	CASSTGTGVAGEQYF
.	TRBV18	TRBD2	TRBJ2-7	TGTGCCAGCTCTCCAAATCCGGGGGGGAGTCTTAACGAGCAGTACTTC	CASSPNPGGSLNEQYF
.	TRBV24-1	TRBD2	TRBJ2-1	TGTGCCACCAGTGATTCCTTCGGGAGGAGCTACAATGAGCAGTTCTTC	CATSDSFGRSYNEQFF
.	TRBV29-1	TRBD1	TRBJ2-1	TGCAGCGTCCTTGGACAGGACAATGAGCAGTTCTTC	CSVLGQDNEQFF
.	TRBV6-5	.	TRBJ1-3	TGTGCCAGCGGGAAACAGGGCTCGGGAAACACCATATATTTT	CASGKQGSGNTIYF
.	TRBV6-5	TRBD2	TRBJ2-1	TGTGCCAGCAGTTACAGCAGCGGGGCATACAATGAGCAGTTCTTC	CASSYSSGAYNEQFF
.	TRBV6-6	TRBD1	TRBJ2-5	TGTGCCAGCAAAGCCCAGGGGGCACAAGAGACCCAGTACTTC	CASKAQGAQETQYF
.	TRBV2	.	TRBJ1-2	TGTGCCAGCAGTGAGCAGGGTAATTCTGGCTACACCTTC	CASSEQGNSGYTF
.	TRBV7-2	.	TRBJ2-1	TGTGCCAGTTTGCCCGGACTAGGGGGAGGAATTGAGCAGTTCTTC	CASLPGLGGGIEQFF
.	TRBV7-8	.	TRBJ1-6	TGTGCCAGCAGCTTAAAGCTGCTCCGAGGGAATTCACCCCTCCACTTT	CASSLKLLRGNSPLHF
.	TRBV25-1	TRBD1	TRBJ2-6	TGTGCCAGCAGTGGGCCTAGGGACAGACACTCTGGGGCCAACGTCCTGACTTTC	CASSGPRDRHSGANVLTF
.	TRBV5-5	TRBD1	TRBJ1-1	TGTGCCAGCAGCCCAGGGACAGGCATTGAAGCTTTCTTT	CASSPGTGIEAFF
.	TRBV27	TRBD1	TRBJ2-7	TGTGCCAGCAGTTTAGTTCCAGGGGGCGGCGAGCAGTACTTC	CASSLVPGGGEQYF
.	TRBV2	.	TRBJ2-3	TGTGCCAGCAACGTGAGGGGGTTCGAAGATACGCAGTATTTT	CASNVRGFEDTQYF
.	TRBV9	TRBD1	TRBJ2-2	TGTGCCAGCAGCGTCCGGGACAGGAGCGACGGGGAGCTGTTTTTT	CASSVRDRSDGELFF
few	TRBV18	.	TRBJ1-1	TGTGCCAGCTCATCGACAGGAGGAAACACTGAAGCTTTCTTT	CASSSTGGNTEAFF
.	TRBV5-1	.	TRBJ1-2	TGCGCCAGCAGCTTGGCAGGGATGGGATATGGCTACACCTTC	CASSLAGMGYGYTF
.	TRBV18	TRBD1	TRBJ2-7	TGTGCCAGCTCAAAAACCGGGACAGCCTCCTACGAGCAGTACTTC	CASSKTGTASYEQYF
.	TRBV7-2	TRBD1	TRBJ2-4	TGTGCCAGCAGCTTAGTCCGGGACAGGGGAAGTGGGGTCAAAAACATTCAGTACTTC	CASSLVRDRGSGVKNIQYF
once	TRBV6-5	.	TRBJ1-2	TGTGCCAGCAGTTACCGCCAGGGTTATGGCTACACCTTC	CASSYRQGYGYTF
.	TRBV5-1	TRBD1	TRBJ1-1	TGCGCCAGCAGCTTCGGACAGGGGGTGACTAACACTGAAGCTTTCTTT	CASSFGQGVTNTEAFF
.	TRBV29-1	.	TRBJ2-7	TGCAGCGTTCAGCGGGCATCCTACGAGCAGTACTTC	CSVQRASYEQYF
.	TRBV7-2	.	TRBJ2-7	TGTGCCAGCAGCTTAAGGTGGGGCCCGTCCTACGAGCAGTACTTC	CASSLRWGPSYEQYF
few	TRBV7-2	.	TRBJ2-7	TGTGCCAGCAGCCCCCCGTCGGGTAGGGAGCAGTACTTC	CASSPPSGREQYF
.	TRBV4-3	.	TRBJ1-2	TGCGCCAGCAGCCAAACAGAGCTCCTCTCCCTCTATGGCTACACCTTC	CASSQTELLSLYGYTF
.	TRBV18	TRBD1	TRBJ1-2	TGTGCCAGCTCACCGGGACAGGGGTTACACTATGGCTACACCTTC	CASSPGQGLHYGYTF
.	TRBV14	.	TRBJ1-1	TGTGCCAGCAGCCAAAACTTGAACACTGAAGCTTTCTTT	CASSQNLNTEAFF
.	TRBV19	TRBD1	TRBJ2-1	TGTGCCAGTAGTATCACGACAGGGACTGAGCAGTTCTTC	CASSITTGTEQFF
.	TRBV5-1	.	TRBJ2-2	TGCGCCAGCCTTCCGGGGATTAACACCGGGGAGCTGTTTTTT	CASLPGINTGELFF
.	TRBV15	.	TRBJ1-5	TGTGCCACCAGCAGGGGAGGCGGACAGCCCCAGCATTTT	CATSRGGGQPQHF
.	TRBV7-9	.	TRBJ1-2	TGTGCCAGCAGCTTGCCAGGGAACTATGGCTACACCTTC	CASSLPGNYGYTF